This T cell receptor beta chain emerged from a study of shared T cell receptors in the human thymus. This clone was detected a few times. Measured with immunoSEQ multiplex PCR; TCRdb has only the in-frame clones, and not every one. Of under 700,000 clones in the sample, around three quarters were seen once. The CDR3 covers 14 residues. Germline CDR1 and CDR2: LNHDA and SQIVND (reference sequence). V shed 8 bases, J shed 1 base, and the junction held 3 bases outside the gene matches. The same data also contributed to another study, on human thymus T cells. From that study: Corrective cardiac operations yielded the resected thymus tissue. The authors found apparently biased V and J gene usage in thymic and blood repertoires. Related reports documented highly overlapping thymic repertoires among unrelated individuals.

This TCR came from a boy under two years old with a congenital heart defect. Material for sequencing was thymocytes. J is TRBJ1-1 and V is TRBV19; 11 nucleotides agree with TRBD1. In DNA form, the CDR3 reads TGTGCCAGTGGACAGGGGGCCGGGAACACTGAAGCTTTCTTT. Translated: CASGQGAGNTEAFF.